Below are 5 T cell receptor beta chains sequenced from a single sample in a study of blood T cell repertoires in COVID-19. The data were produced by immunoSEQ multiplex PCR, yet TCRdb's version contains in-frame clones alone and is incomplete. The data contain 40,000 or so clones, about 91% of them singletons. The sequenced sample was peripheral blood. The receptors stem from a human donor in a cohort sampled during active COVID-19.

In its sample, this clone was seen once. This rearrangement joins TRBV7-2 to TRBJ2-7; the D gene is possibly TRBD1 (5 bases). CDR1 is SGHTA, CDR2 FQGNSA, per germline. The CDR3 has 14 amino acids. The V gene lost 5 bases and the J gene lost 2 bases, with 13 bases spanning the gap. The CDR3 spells CASSPARGTYEQYF. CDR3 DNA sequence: TGTGCCAGCAGCCCCGCTAGGGGCACCTACGAGCAGTACTTC.

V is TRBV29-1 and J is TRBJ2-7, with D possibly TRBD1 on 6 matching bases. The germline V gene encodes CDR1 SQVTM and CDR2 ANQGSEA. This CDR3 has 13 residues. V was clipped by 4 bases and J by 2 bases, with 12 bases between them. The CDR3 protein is CSVATGTPYEQYF. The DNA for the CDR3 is TGCAGCGTTGCCACAGGGACACCCTACGAGCAGTACTTC.

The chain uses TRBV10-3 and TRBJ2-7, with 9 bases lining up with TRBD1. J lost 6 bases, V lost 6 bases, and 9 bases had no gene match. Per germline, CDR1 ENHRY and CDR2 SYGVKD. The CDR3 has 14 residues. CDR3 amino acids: CAISLGGQGIEQYF. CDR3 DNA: TGTGCCATCAGCCTGGGGGGACAGGGTATCGAGCAGTACTTC.

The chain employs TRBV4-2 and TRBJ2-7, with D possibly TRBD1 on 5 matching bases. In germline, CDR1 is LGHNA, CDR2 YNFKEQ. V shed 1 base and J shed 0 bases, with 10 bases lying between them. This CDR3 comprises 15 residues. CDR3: CASSQGTDSSYEQYF. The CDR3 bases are TGTGCCAGCAGCCAAGGTACCGACAGCTCCTACGAGCAGTACTTC.

The CDR3 DNA is TGTGCCAGCAGCAAAGGACAGCCCTGGGGAGAGACCCAGTACTTC. Amino acids: CASSKGQPWGETQYF. This chain joins TRBV7-9 and TRBJ2-5; possibly TRBD1 for D (6 bases). The germline V and J ends were trimmed by 5 bases and 4 bases, with 17 bases remaining between them. There are 15 residues in the CDR3. Germline V CDR1 and CDR2: SEHNR, FQNEAQ (reference sequence).